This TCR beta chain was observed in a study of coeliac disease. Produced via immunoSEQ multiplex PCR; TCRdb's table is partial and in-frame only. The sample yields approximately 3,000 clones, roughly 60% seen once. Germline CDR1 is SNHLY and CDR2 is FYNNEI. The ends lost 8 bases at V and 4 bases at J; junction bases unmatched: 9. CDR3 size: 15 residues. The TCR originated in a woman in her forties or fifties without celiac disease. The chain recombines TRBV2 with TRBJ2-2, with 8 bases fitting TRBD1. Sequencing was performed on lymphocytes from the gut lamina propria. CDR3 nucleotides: TGTGCCAGCGTTAAACAGGGGGTGGGCACCGGGGAGCTGTTTTTT. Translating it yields CASVKQGVGTGELFF.